Listed below are T cell receptor beta chains from one sample, sequenced in a study of blood T cell repertoires in COVID-19. This table comes from immunoSEQ multiplex PCR, and its TCRdb copy is limited to in-frame clones, with some not included. The sample consists of a few hundred thousand clones, roughly 91% of them appearing once. What was sequenced was PBMCs or T cells enriched from blood (not recorded which). The receptors were gathered from a woman between 25 and 40 years old who had recovered from COVID-19. CDR3s include the opening cysteine and the closing phenylalanine or tryptophan. D genes are given only for firm matches. The size field is filled for only some rows; it gives once, few, many or a size class.

D	J	size	V	CDR3	DNA
NA	TRBJ2-1	NA	TRBV6-5	CASSGDWTFPNEQFF	TGTGCCAGCAGCGGGGACTGGACATTCCCAAATGAGCAGTTCTTC
TRBD1	TRBJ1-3	NA	TRBV9	CASSADRASSGNTIYF	TGTGCCAGCAGCGCAGACAGGGCCTCCTCTGGAAACACCATATATTTT
TRBD2	TRBJ2-7	NA	TRBV30	CAWSVRRLAGVGEQYF	TGTGCCTGGAGTGTACGTAGACTAGCGGGGGTGGGTGAGCAGTACTTC
NA	TRBJ1-1	NA	TRBV6-5	CASSYETISANTEAFF	TGTGCCAGCAGTTACGAAACTATCTCGGCGAACACTGAAGCTTTCTTT
TRBD1	TRBJ2-2	NA	TRBV7-2	CASSLTGAGELFF	TGTGCCAGCAGCTTAACAGGGGCCGGGGAGCTGTTTTTT
NA	TRBJ2-7	once	TRBV5-1	CASSLEGGGEQYF	TGCGCCAGCAGCTTGGAAGGGGGTGGCGAGCAGTACTTC
TRBD1	TRBJ2-7	NA	TRBV9	CASSQQGDSYEQYF	TGTGCCAGCAGTCAACAGGGGGACTCCTACGAGCAGTACTTC
TRBD2	TRBJ2-3	NA	TRBV5-4	CASSYEAGGGTDTQYF	TGTGCCAGCAGCTACGAGGCGGGAGGTGGCACAGATACGCAGTATTTT
TRBD1	TRBJ1-1	NA	TRBV4-3	CASSQEQGWTEAFF	TGCGCCAGCAGCCAAGAACAGGGGTGGACTGAAGCTTTCTTT
TRBD2	TRBJ2-2	NA	TRBV19	CASITFSGSLTGELFF	TGTGCCAGTATCACATTTAGCGGGAGCTTGACCGGGGAGCTGTTTTTT
NA	TRBJ1-6	NA	TRBV19	CASSMRAEPLPSSPLHF	TGTGCCAGTAGTATGCGGGCCGAACCCCTGCCTTCGTCACCCCTCCACTTT
NA	TRBJ2-6	NA	TRBV7-8	CASSDDSSGANVLTF	TGTGCCAGCAGCGATGACAGTTCTGGGGCCAACGTCCTGACTTTC
NA	TRBJ1-5	NA	TRBV28	CASSLVTGNQPQHF	TGTGCCAGCAGTTTAGTAACAGGTAATCAGCCCCAGCATTTT
TRBD1	TRBJ1-2	NA	TRBV5-5	CASSLLARGYGYTF	TGTGCCAGCAGCTTGTTGGCCAGGGGGTATGGCTACACCTTC
TRBD1	TRBJ1-6	NA	TRBV6-6	CASRLTDRGEGSPLHF	TGTGCCAGCAGACTTACGGACAGGGGGGAAGGTTCACCCCTCCACTTT
TRBD1	TRBJ1-2	NA	TRBV27	CASSLDRGRWGYTF	TGTGCCAGCAGCTTAGACAGGGGGCGATGGGGCTACACCTTC
TRBD2	TRBJ2-7	NA	TRBV9	CASSVDWTSYEQYF	TGTGCCAGCAGCGTAGATTGGACTAGCTACGAGCAGTACTTC
NA	TRBJ2-1	NA	TRBV7-6	CASSLETGPHNEQFF	TGTGCCAGCAGCTTAGAAACAGGACCCCACAATGAGCAGTTCTTC
NA	TRBJ2-7	NA	TRBV9	CASSVGAGRSRSYEQYF	TGTGCCAGCAGCGTAGGTGCGGGACGGTCGCGCTCCTACGAGCAGTACTTC
TRBD1	TRBJ1-5	once	TRBV2	CASRFGQASNQPQHF	TGTGCCAGCAGATTTGGACAGGCTAGCAATCAGCCCCAGCATTTT
NA	TRBJ2-1	NA	TRBV29-1	CSCGAGGRAGSYNEQFF	TGCAGCTGCGGGGCCGGGGGCCGAGCGGGGTCCTACAATGAGCAGTTCTTC
TRBD1	TRBJ2-7	NA	TRBV13	CASSWGGTGREQYF	TGTGCCAGCAGCTGGGGCGGGACAGGGCGCGAGCAGTACTTC
NA	TRBJ1-4	NA	TRBV19	CASSYGREREKLFF	TGTGCCAGTAGTTATGGACGGGAACGTGAAAAACTGTTTTTT
TRBD2	TRBJ2-1	NA	TRBV5-4	CASSLSTSGYNEQFF	TGTGCCAGCAGCTTGAGTACTAGCGGGTACAATGAGCAGTTCTTC
NA	TRBJ2-5	NA	TRBV9	CASSVDILETQYF	TGTGCCAGCAGCGTAGATATTCTTGAGACCCAGTACTTC
TRBD1	TRBJ2-7	NA	TRBV15	CATSRAGQASHEQYF	TGTGCCACCAGCAGAGCCGGACAGGCAAGCCACGAGCAGTACTTC
NA	TRBJ1-3	NA	TRBV18	CASSPTVSRTGGNTIYF	TGTGCCAGCTCACCCACGGTTTCGCGAACGGGTGGAAACACCATATATTTT
NA	TRBJ2-1	NA	TRBV6-5	CASSPDISYNEQFF	TGTGCCAGCAGTCCTGACATTTCCTACAATGAGCAGTTCTTC
NA	TRBJ1-2	NA	TRBV18	CASSPGTNGYTF	TGTGCCAGCTCACCCGGGACTAATGGCTACACCTTC
TRBD1	TRBJ1-1	NA	TRBV6-5	CASSGDSLNTEAFF	TGTGCCAGCAGCGGGGACAGTTTGAACACTGAAGCTTTCTTT
NA	TRBJ1-1	NA	TRBV14	CASSQEGRGKDTEAFF	TGTGCCAGCAGCCAAGAGGGCAGGGGTAAGGACACTGAAGCTTTCTTT
TRBD2	TRBJ2-5	NA	TRBV28	CASSLVGLAGRKGSQYF	TGTGCCAGCAGTTTAGTGGGACTAGCGGGGAGGAAAGGGTCCCAGTACTTC
NA	TRBJ1-2	NA	TRBV6-5	CASTLGTTGYGYTF	TGTGCCAGCACCCTCGGGACAACCGGCTATGGCTACACCTTC
NA	TRBJ1-1	NA	TRBV5-1	CASSLGGGQEAFF	TGCGCCAGCAGCTTGGGGGGTGGACAGGAAGCTTTCTTT
NA	TRBJ1-3	NA	TRBV5-1	CASSVEPIYSGNTIYF	TGCGCCAGCAGCGTCGAACCTATATACTCTGGAAACACCATATATTTT
NA	TRBJ1-6	NA	TRBV27	CATGATNSPLHF	TGTGCCACTGGGGCCACCAATTCACCCCTCCACTTT
NA	TRBJ1-5	once	TRBV10-1	CASSGNRDGQPQHF	TGCGCCAGCAGTGGAAACAGGGACGGTCAGCCCCAGCATTTT
TRBD1	TRBJ1-1	NA	TRBV5-6	CASSLEFILGGTENTEAFF	TGTGCCAGCAGCTTGGAATTTATCCTCGGTGGGACAGAGAACACTGAAGCTTTCTTT
TRBD1	TRBJ1-2	NA	TRBV6-5	CASSPRQGTGRGYTF	TGTGCCAGCAGTCCTCGACAGGGAACGGGACGAGGCTACACCTTC
NA	TRBJ2-6	NA	TRBV7-3	CASSLYPRGTNSGANVLTF	TGTGCCAGCAGCTTATACCCCAGGGGTACGAACTCTGGGGCCAACGTCCTGACTTTC
NA	TRBJ1-2	NA	TRBV28	CASSFLGSGYTF	TGTGCCAGCAGTTTTCTGGGGAGTGGCTACACCTTC
NA	TRBJ2-3	once	TRBV6-5	CASHVAETDTQYF	TGTGCCAGCCACGTAGCGGAAACAGATACGCAGTATTTT
TRBD1	TRBJ1-2	NA	TRBV4-1	CASSPGQVERYTF	TGCGCCAGCAGCCCCGGACAGGTAGAACGATACACCTTC
NA	TRBJ1-6	NA	TRBV3-1/TRBV3-2	CASSQEGALHSPLHF	TGTGCCAGCAGCCAAGAGGGGGCCTTGCATTCACCCCTCCACTTT
TRBD1	TRBJ2-7	NA	TRBV7-2	CASSLTGGGREQYF	TGTGCCAGCAGCTTGACAGGGGGCGGGCGGGAGCAGTACTTC
TRBD2	TRBJ2-3	NA	TRBV10-3	CAISESRGRGDTQYF	TGTGCCATCAGTGAGTCTCGCGGGAGGGGAGATACGCAGTATTTT
TRBD2	TRBJ2-4	NA	TRBV18	CASSPVGGHGLAVDKNIQYF	TGTGCCAGCTCACCAGTGGGAGGGCACGGACTAGCGGTGGATAAAAACATTCAGTACTTC
NA	TRBJ2-2	NA	TRBV6-1	CASRTGNTGELFF	TGTGCCAGCAGGACAGGGAACACCGGGGAGCTGTTTTTT
NA	TRBJ1-6	NA	TRBV6-2/TRBV6-3	CASSYVGDSPLHF	TGTGCCAGCAGTTACGTCGGGGATTCACCCCTCCACTTT
NA	TRBJ2-2	NA	TRBV5-1	CASSLDQGGGELFF	TGCGCCAGCAGCTTGGACCAGGGAGGCGGGGAGCTGTTTTTT
TRBD2	TRBJ2-1	NA	TRBV24-1	CATSGSGRYEQFF	TGTGCCACCAGTGGCAGCGGGAGATATGAGCAGTTCTTC
TRBD2	TRBJ2-3	NA	TRBV7-2	CASSPHIAGGSTDTQYF	TGTGCCAGCAGCCCACATATAGCGGGAGGGAGCACAGATACGCAGTATTTT
NA	TRBJ1-5	NA	TRBV19	CASSIEGSQPQHF	TGTGCCAGTAGTATAGAGGGCAGCCAGCCCCAGCATTTT
TRBD1	TRBJ2-2	NA	TRBV30	CAYDRGGTGELFF	TGTGCCTACGACAGGGGCGGCACCGGGGAGCTGTTTTTT
TRBD1	TRBJ1-1	NA	TRBV11-2	CASSLDNGWDRVAFF	TGTGCCAGCAGCTTAGATAACGGGTGGGACAGGGTAGCTTTCTTT
TRBD1	TRBJ2-7	NA	TRBV6-4	CASSDGQGFYEQYF	TGTGCCAGCAGTGATGGACAGGGATTCTACGAGCAGTACTTC
NA	TRBJ2-7	NA	TRBV4-1	CASSQTLRQVSSYEQYF	TGCGCCAGCAGCCAAACCCTTCGACAGGTTAGCTCCTACGAGCAGTACTTC
TRBD1	TRBJ1-5	NA	TRBV7-9	CASSLGTGQANQPQHF	TGTGCCAGCAGCTTAGGAACGGGACAGGCGAATCAGCCCCAGCATTTT
NA	TRBJ2-1	few	TRBV29-1	CSVIVDSSYNEQFF	TGCAGCGTTATAGTGGACAGCTCCTACAATGAGCAGTTCTTC